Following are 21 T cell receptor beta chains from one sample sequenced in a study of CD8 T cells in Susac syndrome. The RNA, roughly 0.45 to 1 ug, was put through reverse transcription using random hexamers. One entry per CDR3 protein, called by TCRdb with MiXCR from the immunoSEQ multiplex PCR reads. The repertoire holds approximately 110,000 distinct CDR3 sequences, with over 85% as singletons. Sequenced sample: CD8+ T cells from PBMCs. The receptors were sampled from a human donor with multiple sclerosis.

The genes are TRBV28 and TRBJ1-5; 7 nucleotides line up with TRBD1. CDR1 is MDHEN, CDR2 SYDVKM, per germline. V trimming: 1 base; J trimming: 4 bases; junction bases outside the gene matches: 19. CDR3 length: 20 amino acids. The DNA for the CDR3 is TGTGCCAGCAGTTTATTCGGTAGGCAGGGGGTCATTATGGGAAATCAGCCCCAGCATTTT. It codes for CASSLFGRQGVIMGNQPQHF.

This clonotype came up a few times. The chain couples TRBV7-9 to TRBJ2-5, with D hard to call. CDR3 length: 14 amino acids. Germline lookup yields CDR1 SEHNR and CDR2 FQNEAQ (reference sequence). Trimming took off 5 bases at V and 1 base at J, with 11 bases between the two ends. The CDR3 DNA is TGTGCCAGCAGCCCACCGGGCGGCCAAGAGACCCAGTACTTC. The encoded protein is CASSPPGGQETQYF.

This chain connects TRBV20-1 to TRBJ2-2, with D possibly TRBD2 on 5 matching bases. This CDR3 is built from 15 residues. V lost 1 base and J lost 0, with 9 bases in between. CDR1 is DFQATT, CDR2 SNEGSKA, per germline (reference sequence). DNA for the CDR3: TGCAGTGCTAGAGCCAGCGGCTCGAACACCGGGGAGCTGTTTTTT. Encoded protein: CSARASGSNTGELFF.

The CDR3, as DNA: TGTGCCAGCAGTACCGACCAAAACCAAGAGACCCAGTACTTC. Its protein product is CASSTDQNQETQYF. The gene calls are TRBV12-3 or TRBV12-4 and TRBJ2-5, with D hard to call. The CDR3 extends over 14 amino acids. Trimming took 5 bases from V and 0 from J, leaving 10 bases between them.

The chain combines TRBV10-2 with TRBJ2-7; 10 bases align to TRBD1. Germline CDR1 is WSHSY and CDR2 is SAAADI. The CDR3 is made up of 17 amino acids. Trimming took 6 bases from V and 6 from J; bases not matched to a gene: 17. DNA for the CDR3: TGCGCCAGCAGCAGCAACGGACAGGGGGTTGTTGGGAGCGAGCAGTACGTC. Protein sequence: CASSSNGQGVVGSEQYV.

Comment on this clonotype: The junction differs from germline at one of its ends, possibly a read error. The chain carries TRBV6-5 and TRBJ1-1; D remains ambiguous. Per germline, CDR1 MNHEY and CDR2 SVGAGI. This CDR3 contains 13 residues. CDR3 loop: CASSYLLNTEASF. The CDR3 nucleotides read TGTGCCAGCAGTTATCTCTTGAACACTGAAGCTTCCTTT.

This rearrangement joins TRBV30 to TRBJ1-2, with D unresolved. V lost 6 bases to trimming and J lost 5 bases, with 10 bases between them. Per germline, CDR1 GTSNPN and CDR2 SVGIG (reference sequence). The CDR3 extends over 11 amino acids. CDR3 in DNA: TGTGCCTGTTTGGCGGTATATGGCTACACCTTC. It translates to CACLAVYGYTF.

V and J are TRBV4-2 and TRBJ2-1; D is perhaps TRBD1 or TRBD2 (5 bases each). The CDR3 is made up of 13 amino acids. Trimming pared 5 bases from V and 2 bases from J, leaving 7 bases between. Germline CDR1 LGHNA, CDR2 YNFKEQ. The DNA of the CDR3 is TGTGCCAGCAGCGAGGGGACCTACAATGAGCAGTTCTTC. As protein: CASSEGTYNEQFF.

This chain's CDR3 is CASSPWDGNQETQYF. As DNA, the CDR3 is TGTGCCAGCAGTCCCTGGGACGGAAACCAAGAGACCCAGTACTTC. The chain joins TRBV27 to TRBJ2-5; D might be TRBD1 or TRBD2, each matching 5 bases. Looked up from germline, CDR1 is MNHEY and CDR2 is SMNVEV (reference sequence). Trimming shortened V by 5 bases and J by 0 bases, and 13 bases separated the two germline ends. The CDR3 runs to 15 residues.

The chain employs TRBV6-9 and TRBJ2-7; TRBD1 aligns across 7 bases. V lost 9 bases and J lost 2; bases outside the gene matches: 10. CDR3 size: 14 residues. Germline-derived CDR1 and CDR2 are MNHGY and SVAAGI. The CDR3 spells CARDPRGPPYEQYF. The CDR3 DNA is TGTGCCAGGGATCCTAGGGGGCCCCCCTACGAGCAGTACTTC.

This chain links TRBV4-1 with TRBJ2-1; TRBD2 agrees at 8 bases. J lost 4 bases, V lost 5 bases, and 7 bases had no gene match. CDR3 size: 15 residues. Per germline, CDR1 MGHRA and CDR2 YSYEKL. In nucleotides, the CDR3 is TGCGCCAGCAGCTCCAGCCAGCGGGGGTACAATGAGCAGTTCTTC. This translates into CASSSSQRGYNEQFF.

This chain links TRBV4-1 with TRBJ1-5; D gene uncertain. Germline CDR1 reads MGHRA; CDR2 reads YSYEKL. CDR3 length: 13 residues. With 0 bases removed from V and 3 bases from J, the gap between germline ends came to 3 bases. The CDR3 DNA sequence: TGCGCCAGCAGCCAAGAAGACAATCAGCCCCAGCATTTT. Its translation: CASSQEDNQPQHF.

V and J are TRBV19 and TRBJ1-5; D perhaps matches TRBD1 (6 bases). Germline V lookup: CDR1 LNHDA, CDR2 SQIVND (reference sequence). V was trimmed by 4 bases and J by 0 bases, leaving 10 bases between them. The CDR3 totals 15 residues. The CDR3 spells CASSTQGHSNQPQHF. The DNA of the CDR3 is TGTGCCAGTAGTACTCAGGGGCATAGCAATCAGCCCCAGCATTTT.

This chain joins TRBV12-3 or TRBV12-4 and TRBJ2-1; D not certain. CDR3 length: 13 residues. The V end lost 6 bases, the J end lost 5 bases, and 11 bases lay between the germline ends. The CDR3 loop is CASSLVQDNEQFF. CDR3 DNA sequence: TGTGCCAGCAGCCTAGTACAAGACAATGAGCAGTTCTTC.

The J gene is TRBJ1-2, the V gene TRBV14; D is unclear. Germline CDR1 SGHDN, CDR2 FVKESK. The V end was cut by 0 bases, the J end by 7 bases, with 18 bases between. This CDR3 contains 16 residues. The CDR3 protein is CASSQDLSPGESGYTF. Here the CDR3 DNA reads TGTGCCAGCAGCCAAGATTTGTCCCCCGGAGAATCTGGCTACACCTTC.

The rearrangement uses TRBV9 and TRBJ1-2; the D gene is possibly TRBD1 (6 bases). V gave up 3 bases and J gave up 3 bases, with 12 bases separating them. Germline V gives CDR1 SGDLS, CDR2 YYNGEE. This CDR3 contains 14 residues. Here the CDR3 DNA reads TGTGCCAGCAGCGGGAAGGGGGAAGACTATGGCTACACCTTC. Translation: CASSGKGEDYGYTF.

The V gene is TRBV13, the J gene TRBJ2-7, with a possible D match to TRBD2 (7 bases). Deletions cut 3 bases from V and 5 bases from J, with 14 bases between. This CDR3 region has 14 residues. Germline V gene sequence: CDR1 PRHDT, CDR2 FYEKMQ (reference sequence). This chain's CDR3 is CASSFRGGSDEQYV. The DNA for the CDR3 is TGTGCCAGCAGCTTTAGGGGGGGCTCGGACGAGCAGTACGTC.

This CDR3 is CASSQEQVGQPQHF. DNA for the CDR3: TGCGCCAGCAGCCAAGAGCAAGTCGGCCAGCCCCAGCATTTT. This rearrangement joins TRBV4-1 to TRBJ1-5; no definite D call. The CDR3 length is 14 residues. Germline V lookup: CDR1 MGHRA, CDR2 YSYEKL. The V and J ends lost 0 bases and 7 bases respectively, with 10 bases between them.

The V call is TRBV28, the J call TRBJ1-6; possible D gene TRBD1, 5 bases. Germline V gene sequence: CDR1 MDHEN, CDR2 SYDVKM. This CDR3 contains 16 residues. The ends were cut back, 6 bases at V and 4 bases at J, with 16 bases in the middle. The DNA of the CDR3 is TGTGCCAGCAGACCGACGGGGGTGGGGTATAATTCACCCCTCCACTTT. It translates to CASRPTGVGYNSPLHF.

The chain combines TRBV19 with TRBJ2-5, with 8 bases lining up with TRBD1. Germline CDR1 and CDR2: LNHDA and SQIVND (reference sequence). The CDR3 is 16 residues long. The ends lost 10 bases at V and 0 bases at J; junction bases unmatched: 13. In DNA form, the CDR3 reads TGTGCCACCGCCACCGGGACAGGATCCCACCAAGAGACCCAGTACTTC. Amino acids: CATATGTGSHQETQYF.

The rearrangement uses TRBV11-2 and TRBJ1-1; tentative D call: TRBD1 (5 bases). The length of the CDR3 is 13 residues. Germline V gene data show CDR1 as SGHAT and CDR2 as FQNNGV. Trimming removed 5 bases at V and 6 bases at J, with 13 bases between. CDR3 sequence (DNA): TGTGCCAGCAGCGACGGGACGTTCGCTGAAGCTTTCTTT. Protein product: CASSDGTFAEAFF.